This T cell receptor (beta chain) came from a study of blood T cell repertoires in COVID-19 (dated by TCRdb to 2019 to 2021). Regarding the study in general: The collaborator samples originated in the United States, Italy and Spain and spanned the acute and convalescent phases of COVID-19. The material from the prospective study consisted of cDNA or gDNA derived from T cells, B-cell-depleted T cells, or PBMCs. The dataset comprised deeply sampled blood TCRbeta repertoires from subjects exposed to, actively infected with, or recovered from COVID-19. The repertoires were made available in a free public database intended to serve as a resource for research on the immune response to SARS-CoV-2. Samples were obtained from the ongoing ImmuneRACE study (first 160 participants) and from some 1,300 subjects provided by 6 global collaborators. The sample metadata nearly always contained a de-identified subject ID, COVID-19 status, age in years and sex. Where HLA class I and class II types were available, the types were taken from metadata supplied by the sample provider, not from assay-based typing.

TCRbeta CDR3 regions were amplified from genomic DNA by means of the immunoSEQ Assay, a bias-controlled multiplex PCR. The authors processed their data as follows. The number of nucleated cells in each sample was estimated from the amplification of reference gene primers within the assay. To quantify the absolute abundance of each unique TCRbeta CDR3 rearrangement, sequence reads were collapsed and filtered. For each sample, productive Simpson clonality was calculated as the square root of Simpson's diversity index across productive rearrangements. In TCRdb, the immuneACCESS table is reduced to in-frame sequences with V and J assigned. These tables do not hold every clone; where another copy was compared, an unresolved V gene accounts for under half, and the others remain unexplained. The DNA gave D and trimming, while V, J and clone size come from that table. Within this sample are more than 350,000 clones, with about 88% of them counted one time only. Jointly, the top ten make up approximately 1.5% of the sample.

Overall study outcomes, separate from this receptor: Clinical and demographic metadata were provided uncurated, with the amount varying by source and participant.

Participants in the prospective study were aged roughly 18 to 89 years, lived in some 24 United States geographic areas, and enrolled through a virtual design. In the prospective study, cohorts were assigned on the basis of participant-reported clinical history obtained from a screening survey and a study questionnaire. Exposed participants had been in contact, within 2 weeks of entering the study, with a person who had a PCR-confirmed or clinician-diagnosed case of COVID-19. In the prospective study, whole blood, serum and a nasopharyngeal or oropharyngeal swab were collected from each participant by mobile phlebotomists. Over a 2-month period, participants in the prospective study had the option of providing additional blood draws and questionnaires. Before DNA extraction, blood samples from the prospective study were shipped at room temperature or frozen. This clone was observed once. Its antigen has not been determined. No base quality values were provided; no much bigger clone lies one nucleotide off.

Unmatched junction bases come to 9, with V trimmed by 4 bases and J by 3 bases. The CDR3 goes from the cysteine to the phenylalanine over 16 residues. Only the CDR3 region is kept as DNA, spanning 48 bases read in frame from base 1. According to the germline V gene (reference sequence), CDR1 reads SEHNR and CDR2 reads FQNEAQ. The chain is encoded by TRBV7-9 joined to TRBJ1-5, with 7 central nucleotides matching TRBD1. Material: PBMCs or T cells enriched from blood (not recorded which). The TCR sequence derives from a woman aged 18-30 years who had been exposed to COVID-19. The CDR3 region has the sequence CASSSTGSGLNQPQHF. The nucleotides read TGTGCCAGCAGCTCGACAGGGTCGGGACTCAATCAGCCCCAGCATTTT.